This T cell receptor (beta chain) is from a study of cytomegalovirus exposure and HLA in healthy donors. Germline V gene lookup returns CDR1 MNHEY and CDR2 SVGAGI. This CDR3 has 15 amino acids. V lost 4 bases to trimming and J lost 6 bases, with 15 bases between them. The PCR contained 60 Vbeta and 13 Jbeta primers. Per the original methods: Later work found roughly 80 million unique TCR beta chains, with 9.5 million to 12 million shared. Some clones are missing from TCRdb's copy, which holds only in-frame ones; the method was immunoSEQ multiplex PCR. Clone size and the V and J calls come from that table; the DNA yielded D and trimming. The repertoire includes around 130,000 clones, 75% of them detected once, and about 3.4% sits in the top ten. Study outcomes and limitations: Some V segments could not be told apart, so they were left out, TRBV6-2 and TRBV6-3 among them. TCR beta chains associated with HLA were, in a later analysis, more clonally expanded than equally common others. What was likely a sequencing artifact was a cluster of highly shared sequence variants.

Comments on this clone: Its antigen is currently unknown.

V gene TRBV6-5 combines with J gene TRBJ2-2, with D tentatively TRBD2 (5 bases). The TCR comes from a man aged 25-40 years in good health and CMV-seronegative. Material for sequencing was PBMCs. The CDR3 loop is CASSSSSPLAGELFF. Here the CDR3 DNA reads TGTGCCAGCAGTTCTAGCTCTCCCTTGGCCGGGGAGCTGTTTTTT.